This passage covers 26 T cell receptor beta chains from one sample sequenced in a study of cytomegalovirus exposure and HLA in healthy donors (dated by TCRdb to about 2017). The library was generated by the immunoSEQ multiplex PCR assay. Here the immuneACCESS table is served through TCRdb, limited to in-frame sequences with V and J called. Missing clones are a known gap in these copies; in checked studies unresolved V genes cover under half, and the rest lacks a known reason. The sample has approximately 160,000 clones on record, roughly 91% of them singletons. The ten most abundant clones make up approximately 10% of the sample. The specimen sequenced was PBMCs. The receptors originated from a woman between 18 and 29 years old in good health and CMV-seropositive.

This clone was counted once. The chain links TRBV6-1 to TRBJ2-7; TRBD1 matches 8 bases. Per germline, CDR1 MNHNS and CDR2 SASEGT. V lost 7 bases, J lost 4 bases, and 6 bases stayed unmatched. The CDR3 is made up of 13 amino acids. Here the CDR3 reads CASNPQGAYEQYF. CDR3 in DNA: TGTGCCAGCAACCCGCAGGGGGCTTACGAGCAGTACTTC.

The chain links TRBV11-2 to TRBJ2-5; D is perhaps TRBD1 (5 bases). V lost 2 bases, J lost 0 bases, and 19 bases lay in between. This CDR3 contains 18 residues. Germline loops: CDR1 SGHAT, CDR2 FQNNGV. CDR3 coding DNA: TGTGCCAGCAGCTTAAGAACGCCGGACATAGAGTACCAAGAGACCCAGTACTTC. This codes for CASSLRTPDIEYQETQYF.

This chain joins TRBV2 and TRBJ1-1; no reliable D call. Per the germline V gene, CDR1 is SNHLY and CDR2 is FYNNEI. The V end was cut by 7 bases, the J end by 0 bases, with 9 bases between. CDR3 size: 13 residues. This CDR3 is CASKPSVNTEAFF. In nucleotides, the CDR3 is TGTGCCAGCAAACCTTCAGTGAACACTGAAGCTTTCTTT.

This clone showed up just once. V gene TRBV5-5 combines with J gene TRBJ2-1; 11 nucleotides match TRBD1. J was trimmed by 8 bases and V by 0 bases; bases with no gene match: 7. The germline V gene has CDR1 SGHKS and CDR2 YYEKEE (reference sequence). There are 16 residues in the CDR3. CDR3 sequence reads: CASSLEGQGGLHEQFF. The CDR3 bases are TGTGCCAGCAGCTTGGAGGGACAGGGGGGGCTCCATGAGCAGTTCTTC.

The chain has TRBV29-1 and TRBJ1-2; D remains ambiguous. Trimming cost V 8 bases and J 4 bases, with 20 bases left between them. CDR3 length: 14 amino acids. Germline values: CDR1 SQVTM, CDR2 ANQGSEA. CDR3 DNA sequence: TGCAGCACGGAATTGCGGGAGAGGAGCTATGGCTACACCTTC. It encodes CSTELRERSYGYTF.

In DNA, the CDR3 is TGTGCCAGCAGTTCCGGACTAGTTCTTGGAGTCAAAAACATTCAGTACTTC. Translated: CASSSGLVLGVKNIQYF. This chain joins TRBV28 and TRBJ2-4; 7 nucleotides line up with TRBD2. With 4 bases clipped from V and 3 bases from J, the junction kept 12 bases outside the gene matches. CDR1 is MDHEN and CDR2 is SYDVKM in the germline V gene. The CDR3 extends over 17 amino acids.

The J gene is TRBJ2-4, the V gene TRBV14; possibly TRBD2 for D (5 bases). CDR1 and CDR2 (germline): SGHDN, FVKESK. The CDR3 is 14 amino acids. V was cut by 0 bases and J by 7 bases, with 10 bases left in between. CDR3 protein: CASSQEGGSNIQYF. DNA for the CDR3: TGTGCCAGCAGCCAAGAAGGAGGCAGCAACATTCAGTACTTC.

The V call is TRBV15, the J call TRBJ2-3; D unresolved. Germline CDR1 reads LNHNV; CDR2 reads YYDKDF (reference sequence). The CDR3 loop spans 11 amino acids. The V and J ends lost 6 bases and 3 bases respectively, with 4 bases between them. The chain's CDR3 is CATRSTDTQYF. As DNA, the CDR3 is TGTGCCACCAGGTCGACAGATACGCAGTATTTT.

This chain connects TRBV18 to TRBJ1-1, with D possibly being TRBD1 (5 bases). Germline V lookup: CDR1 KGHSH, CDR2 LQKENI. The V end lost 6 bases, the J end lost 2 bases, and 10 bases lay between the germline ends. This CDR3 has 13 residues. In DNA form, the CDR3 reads TGTGCCAGCTCCCAGACAGTTAACACTGAAGCTTTCTTT. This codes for CASSQTVNTEAFF.

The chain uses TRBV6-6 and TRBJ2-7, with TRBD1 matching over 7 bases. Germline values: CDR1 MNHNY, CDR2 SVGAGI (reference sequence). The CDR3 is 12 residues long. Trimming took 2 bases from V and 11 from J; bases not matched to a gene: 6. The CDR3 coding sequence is TGTGCCAGCAGTTACGGGACAGAGGTGGAGTACTTC. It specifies CASSYGTEVEYF.

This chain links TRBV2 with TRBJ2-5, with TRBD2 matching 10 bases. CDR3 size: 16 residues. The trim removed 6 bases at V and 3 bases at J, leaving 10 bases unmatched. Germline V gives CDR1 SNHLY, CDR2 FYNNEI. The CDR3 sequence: CASSQPRTSGEETQYF. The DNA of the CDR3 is TGTGCCAGCAGCCAACCCCGGACTAGCGGAGAAGAGACCCAGTACTTC.

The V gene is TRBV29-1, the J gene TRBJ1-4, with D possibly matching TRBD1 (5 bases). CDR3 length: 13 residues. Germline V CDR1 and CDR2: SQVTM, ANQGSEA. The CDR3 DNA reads TGCGTGGTCGGGGGTATGACTAATGAAAAACTGTTTTTT. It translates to CVVGGMTNEKLFF.

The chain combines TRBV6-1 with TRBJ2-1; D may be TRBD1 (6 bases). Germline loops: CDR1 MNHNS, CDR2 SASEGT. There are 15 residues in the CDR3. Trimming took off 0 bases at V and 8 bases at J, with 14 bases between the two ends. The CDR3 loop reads CASSEAEQGPDEQFF. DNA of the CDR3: TGTGCCAGCAGTGAAGCGGAACAGGGTCCCGATGAGCAGTTCTTC.

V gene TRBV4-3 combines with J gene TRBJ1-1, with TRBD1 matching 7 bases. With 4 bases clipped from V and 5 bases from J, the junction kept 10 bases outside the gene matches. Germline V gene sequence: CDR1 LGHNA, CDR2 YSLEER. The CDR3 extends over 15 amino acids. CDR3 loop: CASSRRQGTGTEAFF. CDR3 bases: TGCGCCAGCAGCCGCAGACAGGGAACTGGAACTGAAGCTTTCTTT.

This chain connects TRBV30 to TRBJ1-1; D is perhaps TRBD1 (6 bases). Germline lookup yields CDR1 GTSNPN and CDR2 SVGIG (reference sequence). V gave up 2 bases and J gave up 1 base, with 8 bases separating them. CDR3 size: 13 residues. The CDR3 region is CAWSSGENTEAFF. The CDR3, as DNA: TGTGCCTGGAGTTCAGGGGAGAACACTGAAGCTTTCTTT.

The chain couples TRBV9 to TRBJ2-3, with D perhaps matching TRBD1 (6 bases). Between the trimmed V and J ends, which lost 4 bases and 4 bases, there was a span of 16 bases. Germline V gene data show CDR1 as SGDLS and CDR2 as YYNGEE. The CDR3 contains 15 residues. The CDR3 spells CASSPFPGAPDTQYF. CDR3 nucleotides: TGTGCCAGCAGCCCTTTTCCAGGGGCACCAGATACGCAGTATTTT.

The CDR3 nucleotides are TGCAGTGCTAGAGTTCTCGGGGACTACACCTTC. Its translation is CSARVLGDYTF. The chain is built from TRBV20-1 and TRBJ1-2; no reliable D call. Germline CDR1 is DFQATT and CDR2 is SNEGSKA (reference sequence). With 1 base removed from V and 10 bases from J, the gap between germline ends came to 10 bases. The CDR3 covers 11 residues.

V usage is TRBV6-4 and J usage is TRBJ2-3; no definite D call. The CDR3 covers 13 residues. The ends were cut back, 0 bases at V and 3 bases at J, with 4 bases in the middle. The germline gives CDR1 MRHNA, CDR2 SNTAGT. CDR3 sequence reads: CASSDSLTDTQYF. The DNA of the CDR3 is TGTGCCAGCAGTGACTCCTTGACAGATACGCAGTATTTT.

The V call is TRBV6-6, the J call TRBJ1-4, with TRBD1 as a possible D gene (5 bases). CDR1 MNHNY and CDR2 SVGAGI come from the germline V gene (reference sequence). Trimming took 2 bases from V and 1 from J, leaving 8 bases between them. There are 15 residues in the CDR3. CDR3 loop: CASSYDGGTNEKLFF. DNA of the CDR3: TGTGCCAGCAGTTACGACGGGGGAACTAATGAAAAACTGTTTTTT.

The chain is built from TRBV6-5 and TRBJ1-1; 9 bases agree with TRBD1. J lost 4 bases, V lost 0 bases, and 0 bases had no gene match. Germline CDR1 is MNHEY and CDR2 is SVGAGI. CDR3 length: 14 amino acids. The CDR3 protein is CASSYSTGGTEAFF. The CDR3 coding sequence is TGTGCCAGCAGTTACTCGACAGGGGGCACTGAAGCTTTCTTT.

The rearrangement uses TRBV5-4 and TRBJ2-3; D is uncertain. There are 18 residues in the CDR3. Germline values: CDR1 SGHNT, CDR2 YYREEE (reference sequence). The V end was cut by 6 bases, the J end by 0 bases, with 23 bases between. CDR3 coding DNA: TGTGCCAGCAATAGTGGTCAGAACCTAGGAAGGAGCACAGATACGCAGTATTTT. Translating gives CASNSGQNLGRSTDTQYF.

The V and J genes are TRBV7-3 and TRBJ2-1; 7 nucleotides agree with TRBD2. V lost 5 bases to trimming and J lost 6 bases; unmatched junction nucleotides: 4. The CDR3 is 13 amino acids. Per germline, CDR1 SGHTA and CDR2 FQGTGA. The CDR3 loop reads CASSPPGGNEQFF. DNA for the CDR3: TGTGCCAGCAGCCCCCCGGGAGGCAATGAGCAGTTCTTC.

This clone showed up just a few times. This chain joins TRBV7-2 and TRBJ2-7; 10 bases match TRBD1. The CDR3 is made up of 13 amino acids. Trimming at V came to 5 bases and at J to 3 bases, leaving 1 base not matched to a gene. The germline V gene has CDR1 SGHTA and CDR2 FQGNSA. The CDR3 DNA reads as TGTGCCAGCAGCGGGGACAGGGGCTACGAGCAGTACTTC. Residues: CASSGDRGYEQYF.

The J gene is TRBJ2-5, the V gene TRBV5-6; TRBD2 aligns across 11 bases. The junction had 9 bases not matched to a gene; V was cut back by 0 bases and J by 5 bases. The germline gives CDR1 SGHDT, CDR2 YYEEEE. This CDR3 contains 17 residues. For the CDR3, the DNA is TGTGCCAGCAGCTTGGCTAGCGGGAGGATCGGATTGGAGACCCAGTACTTC. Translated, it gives CASSLASGRIGLETQYF.

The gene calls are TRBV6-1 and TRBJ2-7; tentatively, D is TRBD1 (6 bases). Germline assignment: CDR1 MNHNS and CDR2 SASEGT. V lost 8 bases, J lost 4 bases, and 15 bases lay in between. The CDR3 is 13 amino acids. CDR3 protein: CASRKFTGYEQYF. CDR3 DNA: TGTGCCAGCCGAAAATTTACAGGGTACGAGCAGTACTTC.

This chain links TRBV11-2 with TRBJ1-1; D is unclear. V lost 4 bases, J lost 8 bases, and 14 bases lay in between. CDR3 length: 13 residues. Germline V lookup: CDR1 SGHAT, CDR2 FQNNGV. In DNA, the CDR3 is TGTGCCAGCAGCTCCCTGTCTGAGGGAGAAGCTTTCTTT. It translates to CASSSLSEGEAFF.